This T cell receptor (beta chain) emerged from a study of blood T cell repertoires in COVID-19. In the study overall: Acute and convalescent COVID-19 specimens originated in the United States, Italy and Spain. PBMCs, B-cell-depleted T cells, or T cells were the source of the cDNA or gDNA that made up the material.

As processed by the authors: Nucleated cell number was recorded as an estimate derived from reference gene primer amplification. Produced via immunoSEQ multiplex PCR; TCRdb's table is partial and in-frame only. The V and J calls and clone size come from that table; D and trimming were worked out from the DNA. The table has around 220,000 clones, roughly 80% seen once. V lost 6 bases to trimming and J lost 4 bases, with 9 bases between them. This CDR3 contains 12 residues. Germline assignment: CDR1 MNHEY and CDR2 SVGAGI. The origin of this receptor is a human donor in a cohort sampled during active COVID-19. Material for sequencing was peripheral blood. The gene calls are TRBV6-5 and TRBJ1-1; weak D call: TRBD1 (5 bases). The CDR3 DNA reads TGTGCCAGCAGCTGGGGCCTCACTGAAGCTTTCTTT. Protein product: CASSWGLTEAFF.